The T cell receptor (beta chain) described here comes from a study of T-cell memory formation after mild COVID-19. Study details: TCR clustering was largely donor specific. Overall study results and limits: Pre-infection memory held some responding clones, suggesting pre-existing cross-reactive T cells responded.

Comments on this clonotype: Antigen unknown.

Using constant-segment primers, 5'RACE produced TCR alpha and TCR beta cDNA libraries carrying sample barcodes and UMIs. TCRdb ran MiXCR on the 5' RACE reads and lists one entry per CDR3 protein. This sample has around 200,000 distinct CDR3 sequences; roughly a tenth occur once, and the top ten carry less than 4%. V was pared by 1 base and J by 8 bases, with 19 bases between. Germline CDR1 is SGHRS and CDR2 is YFSETQ. There are 16 residues in the CDR3. This clonotype was sampled from a man in his late teens or twenties who had mild COVID-19 (a few samples of this study predate the infection). Cell type and time point are not known. The specimen sequenced was PBMCs or a T cell subset sorted from them (not recorded which). J is TRBJ2-1 and V is TRBV5-1; D is perhaps TRBD2 (5 bases). The CDR3, as DNA: TGCGCCAGCAGCTTGCCAACGGGGTTTGGACGGGATGAGCAGTTCTTC. This encodes CASSLPTGFGRDEQFF. The whole variable domain, remainder taken from reference TRBV5-1 and TRBJ2-1, is KAGVTQTPRYLIKTRGQQVTLSCSPISGHRSVSWYQQTPGQGLQFLFEYFSETQRNKGNFPGRFSGRQFSNSRSEMNVSTLELGDSALYLCASSLPTGFGRDEQFFGPGTRLTVL.